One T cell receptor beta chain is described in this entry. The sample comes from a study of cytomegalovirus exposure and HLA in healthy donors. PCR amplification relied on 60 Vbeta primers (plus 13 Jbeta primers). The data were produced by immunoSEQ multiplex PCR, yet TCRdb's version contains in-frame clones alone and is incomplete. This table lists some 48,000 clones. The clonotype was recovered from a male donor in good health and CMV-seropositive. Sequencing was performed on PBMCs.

The CDR3 DNA reads TGTGCCAGCAGTGATGTGTACGGTAGCTCCTACGAGCAGTACTTC. It specifies CASSDVYGSSYEQYF. The chain joins TRBV6-1 to TRBJ2-7; D remains unclear. Between the trimmed V and J ends, which lost 3 bases and 0 bases, there was a span of 12 bases. Germline V gives CDR1 MNHNS, CDR2 SASEGT. The CDR3 loop spans 15 amino acids.